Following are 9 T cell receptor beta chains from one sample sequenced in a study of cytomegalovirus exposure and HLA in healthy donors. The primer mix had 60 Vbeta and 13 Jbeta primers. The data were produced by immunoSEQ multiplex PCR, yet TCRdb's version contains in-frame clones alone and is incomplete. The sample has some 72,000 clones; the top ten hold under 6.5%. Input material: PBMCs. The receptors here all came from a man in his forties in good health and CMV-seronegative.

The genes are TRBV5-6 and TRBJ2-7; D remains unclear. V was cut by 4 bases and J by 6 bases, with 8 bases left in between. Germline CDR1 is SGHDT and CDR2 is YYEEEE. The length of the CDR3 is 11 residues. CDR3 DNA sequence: TGTGCCAGCAGCCTGGGCGGCGAGCAGTACTTC. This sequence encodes CASSLGGEQYF. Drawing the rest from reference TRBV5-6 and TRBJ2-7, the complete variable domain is DAGVTQSPTHLIKTRGQQVTLRCSPKSGHDTVSWYQQALGQGPQFIFQYYEEEERQRGNFPDRFSGHQFPNYSSELNVNALLLGDSALYLCASSLGGEQYFGPGTRLTVT.

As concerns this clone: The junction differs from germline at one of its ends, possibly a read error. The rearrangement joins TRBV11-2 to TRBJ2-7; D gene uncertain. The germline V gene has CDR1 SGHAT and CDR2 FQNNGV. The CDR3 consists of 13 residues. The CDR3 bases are TGTGCCAGCAGCTTAGGGCAGTCCTACGAGCGGTACTTC. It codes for CASSLGQSYERYF.

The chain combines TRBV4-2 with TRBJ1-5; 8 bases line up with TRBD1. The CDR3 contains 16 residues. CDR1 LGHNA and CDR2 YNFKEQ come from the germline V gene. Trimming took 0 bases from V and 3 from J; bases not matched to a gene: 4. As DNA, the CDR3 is TGTGCCAGCAGCCAAGAAGGGGGACAGGACAATCAGCCCCAGCATTTT. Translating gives CASSQEGGQDNQPQHF.

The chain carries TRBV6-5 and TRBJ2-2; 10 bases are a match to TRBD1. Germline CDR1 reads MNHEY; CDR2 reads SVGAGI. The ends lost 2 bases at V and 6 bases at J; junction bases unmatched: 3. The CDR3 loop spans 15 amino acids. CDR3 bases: TGTGCCAGCAGTTACCGGGGACAGGGGTCCGGGGAGCTGTTTTTT. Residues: CASSYRGQGSGELFF.

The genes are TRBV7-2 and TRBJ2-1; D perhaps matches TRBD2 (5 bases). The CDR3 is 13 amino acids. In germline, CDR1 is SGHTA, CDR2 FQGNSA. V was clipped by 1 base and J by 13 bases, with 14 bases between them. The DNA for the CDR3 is TGTGCCAGCAGCTTAGGAGGGCAGTCTACTCAGTTCTTC. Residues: CASSLGGQSTQFF. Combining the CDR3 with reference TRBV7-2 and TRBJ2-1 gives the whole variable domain GAGVSQSPSNKVTEKGKDVELRCDPISGHTALYWYRQSLGQGLEFLIYFQGNSAPDKSGLPSDRFSAERTGGSVSTLTIQRTQQEDSAVYLCASSLGGQSTQFFGPGTRLTVL.

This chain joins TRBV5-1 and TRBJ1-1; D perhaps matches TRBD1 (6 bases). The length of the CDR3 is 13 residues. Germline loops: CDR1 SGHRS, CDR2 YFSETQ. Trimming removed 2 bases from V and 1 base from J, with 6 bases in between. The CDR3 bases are TGCGCCAGCAGCTTACAGGGGAACACTGAAGCTTTCTTT. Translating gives CASSLQGNTEAFF.

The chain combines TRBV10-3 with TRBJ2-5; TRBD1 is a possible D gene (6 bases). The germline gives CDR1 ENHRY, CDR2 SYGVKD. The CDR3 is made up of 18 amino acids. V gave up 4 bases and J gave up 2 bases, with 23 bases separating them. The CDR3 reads CAISATGPSEARQETQYF. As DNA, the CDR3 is TGTGCCATCAGTGCTACAGGGCCCTCGGAAGCGCGGCAAGAGACCCAGTACTTC.

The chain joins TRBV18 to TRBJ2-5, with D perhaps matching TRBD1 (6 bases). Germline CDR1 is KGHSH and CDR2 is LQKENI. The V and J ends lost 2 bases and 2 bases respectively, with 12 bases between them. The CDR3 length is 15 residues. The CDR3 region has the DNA TGTGCCAGCTCACCAGCCGGACAGCTACAAGAGACCCAGTACTTC. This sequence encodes CASSPAGQLQETQYF.

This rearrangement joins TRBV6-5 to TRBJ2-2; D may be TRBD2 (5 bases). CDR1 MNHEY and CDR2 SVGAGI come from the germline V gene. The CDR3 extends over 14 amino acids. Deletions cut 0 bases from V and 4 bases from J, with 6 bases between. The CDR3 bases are TGTGCCAGCAGTTACTCGGGGAGCACCGGGGAGCTGTTTTTT. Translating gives CASSYSGSTGELFF.